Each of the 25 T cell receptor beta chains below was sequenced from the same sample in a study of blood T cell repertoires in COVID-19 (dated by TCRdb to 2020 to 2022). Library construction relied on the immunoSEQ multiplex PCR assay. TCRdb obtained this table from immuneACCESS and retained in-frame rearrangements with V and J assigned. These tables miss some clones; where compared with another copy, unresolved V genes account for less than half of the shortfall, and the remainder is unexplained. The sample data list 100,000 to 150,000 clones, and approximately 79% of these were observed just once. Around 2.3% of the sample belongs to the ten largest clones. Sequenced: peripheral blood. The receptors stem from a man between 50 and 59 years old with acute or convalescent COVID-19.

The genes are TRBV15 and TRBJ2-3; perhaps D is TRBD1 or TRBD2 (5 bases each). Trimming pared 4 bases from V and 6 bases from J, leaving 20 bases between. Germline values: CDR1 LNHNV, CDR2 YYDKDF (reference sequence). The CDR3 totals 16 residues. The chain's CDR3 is CATSKEGLILGDTQYF. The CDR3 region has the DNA TGTGCCACCAGCAAAGAGGGGCTGATCCTCGGGGATACGCAGTATTTT.

The CDR3 spells CASSPYGGRLTEKLFF. The DNA for the CDR3 is TGTGCCAGTAGTCCCTACGGGGGACGGCTTACGGAAAAACTGTTTTTT. The rearrangement uses TRBV19 and TRBJ1-4; a weak D match, TRBD1 (5 bases). Germline CDR1 and CDR2: LNHDA and SQIVND (reference sequence). V was trimmed by 5 bases and J by 8 bases, leaving 21 bases between them. The length of the CDR3 is 16 residues.

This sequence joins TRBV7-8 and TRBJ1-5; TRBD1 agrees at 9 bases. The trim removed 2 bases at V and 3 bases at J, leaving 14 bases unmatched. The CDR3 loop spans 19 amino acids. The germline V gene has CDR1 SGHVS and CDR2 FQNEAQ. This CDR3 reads CASSLLILMTGGVNQPQHF. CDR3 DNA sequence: TGTGCCAGCAGCTTATTAATCCTAATGACAGGGGGTGTCAATCAGCCCCAGCATTTT.

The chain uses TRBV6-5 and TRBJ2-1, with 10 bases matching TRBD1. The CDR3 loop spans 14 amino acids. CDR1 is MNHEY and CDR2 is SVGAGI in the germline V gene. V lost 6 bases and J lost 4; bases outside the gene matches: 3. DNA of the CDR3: TGTGCCAGCAGCCGGGACAGGGGTTACAATGAGCAGTTCTTC. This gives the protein CASSRDRGYNEQFF.

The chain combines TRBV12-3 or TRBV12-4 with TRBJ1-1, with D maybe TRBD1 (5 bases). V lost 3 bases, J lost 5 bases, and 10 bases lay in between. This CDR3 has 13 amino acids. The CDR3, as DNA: TGTGCCAGCAGTTTCGCGGGGGATACTGAAGCTTTCTTT. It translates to CASSFAGDTEAFF.

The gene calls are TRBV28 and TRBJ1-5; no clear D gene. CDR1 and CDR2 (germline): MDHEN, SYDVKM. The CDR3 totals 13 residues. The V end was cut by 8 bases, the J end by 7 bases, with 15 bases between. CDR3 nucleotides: TGTGCCAGCCTAGGGAGGATGGGACAGCCCCAGCATTTT. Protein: CASLGRMGQPQHF.

Written as DNA, the CDR3 is TGTGCCAGCGACAGGGTCACAGATACGCAGTATTTT. It yields the protein CASDRVTDTQYF. This sequence joins TRBV2 and TRBJ2-3, with TRBD1 identical over 7 bases. CDR1 SNHLY and CDR2 FYNNEI come from the germline V gene. Trimming cost V 8 bases and J 2 bases; bases outside gene matches: 1. The CDR3 consists of 12 residues.

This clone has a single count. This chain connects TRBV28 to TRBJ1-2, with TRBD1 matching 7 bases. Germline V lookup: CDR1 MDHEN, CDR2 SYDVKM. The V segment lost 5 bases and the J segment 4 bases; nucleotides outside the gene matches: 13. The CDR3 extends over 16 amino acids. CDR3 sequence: CASSLTFRGSGYGYTF. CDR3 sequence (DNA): TGTGCCAGCAGTCTTACTTTCAGGGGGTCGGGCTATGGCTACACCTTC.

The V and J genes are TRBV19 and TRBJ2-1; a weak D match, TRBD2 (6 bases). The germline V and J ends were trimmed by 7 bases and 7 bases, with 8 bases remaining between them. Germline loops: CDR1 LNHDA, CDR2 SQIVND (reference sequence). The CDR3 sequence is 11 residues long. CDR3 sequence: CASTGGNEQFF. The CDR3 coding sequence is TGTGCCAGTACCGGGGGAAATGAGCAGTTCTTC.

The CDR3 nucleotides are TGTGCCAGCAGCCCCTGGACAGGGTCAAGTACTGAAGCTTTCTTT. It codes for CASSPWTGSSTEAFF. This rearrangement joins TRBV7-6 to TRBJ1-1, with 8 bases that match TRBD1. Germline V gene lookup returns CDR1 SGHVS and CDR2 FNYEAQ. J was trimmed by 5 bases and V by 5 bases; bases with no gene match: 10. CDR3 length equals 15 residues.

CDR3 sequence: CATRQLAGGEYEQYF. The CDR3 coding sequence is TGTGCCACCAGACAGCTAGCGGGAGGGGAATACGAGCAGTACTTC. The chain combines TRBV2 with TRBJ2-7; 12 nucleotides align to TRBD2. V was pared by 10 bases and J by 4 bases, with 11 bases of the junction left unmatched. Germline V gives CDR1 SNHLY, CDR2 FYNNEI. The CDR3 covers 15 residues.

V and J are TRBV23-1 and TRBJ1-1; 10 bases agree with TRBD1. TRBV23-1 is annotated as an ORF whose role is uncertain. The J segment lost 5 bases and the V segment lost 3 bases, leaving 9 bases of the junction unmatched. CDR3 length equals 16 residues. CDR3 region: CASSHRRDRGITEAFF. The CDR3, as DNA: TGCGCCAGCAGTCATCGGAGGGACAGGGGAATTACTGAAGCTTTCTTT.

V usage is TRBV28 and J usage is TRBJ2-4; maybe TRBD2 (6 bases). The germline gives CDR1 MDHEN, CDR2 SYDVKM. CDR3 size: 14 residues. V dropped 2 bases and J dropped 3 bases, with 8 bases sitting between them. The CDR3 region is CASSLVGGKNIQYF. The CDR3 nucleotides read TGTGCCAGCAGTTTAGTCGGGGGCAAAAACATTCAGTACTTC.

The CDR3 sequence is CASSEYSNQPQHF. DNA for the CDR3: TGTGCCAGCAGTGAATATAGCAATCAGCCCCAGCATTTT. The V gene is TRBV6-1, the J gene TRBJ1-5; D remains ambiguous. Trimming cost V 2 bases and J 0 bases, with 2 bases left between them. CDR1 is MNHNS and CDR2 is SASEGT in the germline V gene. CDR3 length: 13 residues.

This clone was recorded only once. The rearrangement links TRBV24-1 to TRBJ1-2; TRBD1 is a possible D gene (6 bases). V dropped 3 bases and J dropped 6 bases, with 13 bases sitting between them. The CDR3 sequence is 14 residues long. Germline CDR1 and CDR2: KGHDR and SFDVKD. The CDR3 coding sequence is TGTGCCACCAGTGATAACAGGGATACGAATGGCTACACCTTC. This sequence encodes CATSDNRDTNGYTF.

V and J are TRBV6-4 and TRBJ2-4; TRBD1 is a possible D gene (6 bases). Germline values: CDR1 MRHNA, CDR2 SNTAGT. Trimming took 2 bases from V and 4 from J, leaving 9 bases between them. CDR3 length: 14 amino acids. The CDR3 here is CASSDQTGKNIQYF. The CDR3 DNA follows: TGTGCCAGCAGTGACCAGACAGGAAAAAACATTCAGTACTTC.

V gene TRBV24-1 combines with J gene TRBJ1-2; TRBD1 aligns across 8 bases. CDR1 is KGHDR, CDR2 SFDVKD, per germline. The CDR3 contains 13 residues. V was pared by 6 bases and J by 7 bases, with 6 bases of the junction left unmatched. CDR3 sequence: CATSSGRGLGYTF. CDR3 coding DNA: TGTGCCACCAGTAGTGGCAGGGGGCTTGGCTACACCTTC.

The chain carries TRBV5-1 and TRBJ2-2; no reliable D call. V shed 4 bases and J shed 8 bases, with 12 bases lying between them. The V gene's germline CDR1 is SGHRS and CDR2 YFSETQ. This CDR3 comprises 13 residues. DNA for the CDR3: TGCGCCAGCAGCGAGGCCCGGCCAGGGGAGCTGTTTTTT. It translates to CASSEARPGELFF.

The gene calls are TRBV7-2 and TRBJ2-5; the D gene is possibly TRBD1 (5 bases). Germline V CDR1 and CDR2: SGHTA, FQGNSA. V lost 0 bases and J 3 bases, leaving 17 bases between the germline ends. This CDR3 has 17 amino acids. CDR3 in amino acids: CASSLAIRALDKETQYF. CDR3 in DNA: TGTGCCAGCAGCTTAGCGATTAGGGCCCTGGACAAAGAGACCCAGTACTTC.

Here the CDR3 reads CASSPERVGTEAFF. The CDR3 DNA follows: TGTGCCAGCTCACCAGAGAGGGTGGGGACTGAAGCTTTCTTT. The chain employs TRBV18 and TRBJ1-1; D gene uncertain. CDR1 and CDR2 from the germline V gene are KGHSH and LQKENI. With 2 bases removed from V and 5 bases from J, the gap between germline ends came to 12 bases. The CDR3 totals 14 residues.

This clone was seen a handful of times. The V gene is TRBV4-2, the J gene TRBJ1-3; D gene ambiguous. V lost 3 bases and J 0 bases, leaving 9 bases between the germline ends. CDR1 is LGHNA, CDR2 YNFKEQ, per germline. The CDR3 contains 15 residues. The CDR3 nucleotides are TGTGCCAGCAGCCAGAGCGAGGACTCTGGAAACACCATATATTTT. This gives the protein CASSQSEDSGNTIYF.

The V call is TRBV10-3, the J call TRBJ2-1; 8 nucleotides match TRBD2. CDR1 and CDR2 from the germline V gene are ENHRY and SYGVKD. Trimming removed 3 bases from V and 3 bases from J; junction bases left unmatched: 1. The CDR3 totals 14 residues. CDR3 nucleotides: TGTGCCATCAGTGACGGGGGGGTCTACAATGAGCAGTTCTTC. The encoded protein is CAISDGGVYNEQFF.

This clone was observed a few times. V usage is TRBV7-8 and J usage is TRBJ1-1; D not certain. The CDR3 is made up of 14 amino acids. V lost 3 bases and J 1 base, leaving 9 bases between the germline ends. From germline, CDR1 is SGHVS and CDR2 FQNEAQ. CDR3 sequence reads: CASSFLAGNTEAFF. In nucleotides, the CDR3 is TGTGCCAGCAGCTTTTTGGCTGGGAACACTGAAGCTTTCTTT.

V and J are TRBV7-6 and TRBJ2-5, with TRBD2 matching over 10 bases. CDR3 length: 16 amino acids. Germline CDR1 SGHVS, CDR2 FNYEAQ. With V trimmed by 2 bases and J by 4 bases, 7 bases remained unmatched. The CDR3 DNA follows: TGTGCCAGCAGCTTAAACGGACTAGCGGCTGGAGAGACCCAGTACTTC. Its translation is CASSLNGLAAGETQYF.

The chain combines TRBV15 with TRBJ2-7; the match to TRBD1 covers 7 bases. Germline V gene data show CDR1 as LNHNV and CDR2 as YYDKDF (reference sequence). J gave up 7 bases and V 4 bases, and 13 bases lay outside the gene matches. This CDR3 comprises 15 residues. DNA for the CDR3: TGTGCCACCAGCACCTGGGGCTCAACAGGGGATGAGCAGTACTTC. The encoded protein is CATSTWGSTGDEQYF.